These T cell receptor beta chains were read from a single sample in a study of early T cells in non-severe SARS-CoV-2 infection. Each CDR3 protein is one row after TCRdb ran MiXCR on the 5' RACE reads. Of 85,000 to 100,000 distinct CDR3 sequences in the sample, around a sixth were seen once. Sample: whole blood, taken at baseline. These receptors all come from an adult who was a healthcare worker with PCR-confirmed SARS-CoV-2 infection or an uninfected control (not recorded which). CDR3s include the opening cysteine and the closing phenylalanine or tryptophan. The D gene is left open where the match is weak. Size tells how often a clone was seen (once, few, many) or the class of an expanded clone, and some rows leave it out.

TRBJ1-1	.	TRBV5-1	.	TGCGCCAGCAGCTTGGATGGGGTGACTGAAGCTTTCTTT	CASSLDGVTEAFF
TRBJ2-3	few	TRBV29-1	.	TGCAGCGTTCGAAAAGCCCTAGGGGCAGATACGCAGTATTTT	CSVRKALGADTQYF
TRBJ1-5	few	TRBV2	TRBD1	TGTGCCAGCAGTGAAATGGGACAGGGGAATCAGCCCCAGCATTTT	CASSEMGQGNQPQHF
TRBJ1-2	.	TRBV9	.	TGTGCCAGCAGCGTAGGGGGGGCGCAGTATGGCTACACCTTC	CASSVGGAQYGYTF
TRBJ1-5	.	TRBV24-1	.	TGTGCCACTTCTACTAGCAATCAGCCCCAGCATTTT	CATSTSNQPQHF
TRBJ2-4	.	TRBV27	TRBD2	TGTGCCACCAGGCCAGCGGGGCTAGCCAAAAACATTCAGTACTTC	CATRPAGLAKNIQYF
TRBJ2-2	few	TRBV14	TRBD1	TGTGCCAGCAGGACAGGGAACGGGGAGCTGTTTTTT	CASRTGNGELFF
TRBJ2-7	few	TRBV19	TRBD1	TGTGCCAGTAGTTCTTTCGACAGGGCATCCTATCTCGAGCAGTACTTC	CASSSFDRASYLEQYF
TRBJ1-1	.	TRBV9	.	TGTGCCAGCAGCGTAGAACCGGGGACTGAAGCTTTCTTT	CASSVEPGTEAFF
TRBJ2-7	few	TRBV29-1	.	TGCAGCGTTGTGGAGGTTAATAGCTACGAGCAGTACTTC	CSVVEVNSYEQYF
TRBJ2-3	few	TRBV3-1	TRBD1	TGTGCCAGCGCCAGCTCTACAGGGGTAACAGATACGCAGTATTTT	CASASSTGVTDTQYF
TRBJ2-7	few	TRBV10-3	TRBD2	TGTGCCATCAGTGAAGGGACTACGAGCTCCTACGAGCAGTACTTC	CAISEGTTSSYEQYF
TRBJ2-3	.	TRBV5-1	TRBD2	TGCGCCAGCAGCCTAGGACTAGCGGGAGGGCCTGTCTCAGATACGCAGTATTTT	CASSLGLAGGPVSDTQYF
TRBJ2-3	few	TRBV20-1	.	TGCAGTGCTAGAACAGATACGCAGTATTTT	CSARTDTQYF
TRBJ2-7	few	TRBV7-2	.	TGTGCCAGCAGCCCATCAGGGCTAAGGGTCGAGCAGTACTTC	CASSPSGLRVEQYF
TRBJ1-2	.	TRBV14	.	TGTGCCAGTACAAACCAGCGGGGCGACGGCTACACCTTC	CASTNQRGDGYTF
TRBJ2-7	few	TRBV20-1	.	TGCAGTGCTAGTAACCGGGAGCAGTACTTC	CSASNREQYF
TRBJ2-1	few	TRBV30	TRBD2	TGTGCCTGGGCGTCACTGGGACTAGCGGGAGAGGCTGAGCAGTTCTTC	CAWASLGLAGEAEQFF
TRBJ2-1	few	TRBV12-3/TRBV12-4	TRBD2	TGTGCCAGCAGTCCAGCGGGAGGGCCCCACAATGAGCAGTTCTTC	CASSPAGGPHNEQFF
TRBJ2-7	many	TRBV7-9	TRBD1	TGTGCCAGCAGCTTGCCAGGGGGCGACGAGCAGTACTTC	CASSLPGGDEQYF
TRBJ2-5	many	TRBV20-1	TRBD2	TGCAGTGCTAGGGGGGGGACGGTCCGAGAGACCCAGTACTTC	CSARGGTVRETQYF
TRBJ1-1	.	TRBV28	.	TGTGCCAGCAGCCTGAATCTGAACACTGAAGCTTTCTTT	CASSLNLNTEAFF
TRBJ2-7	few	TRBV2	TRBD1	TGTGCCAGCAGAGAAACAGGGGGCGCGTTCTACGAGCAGTACTTC	CASRETGGAFYEQYF
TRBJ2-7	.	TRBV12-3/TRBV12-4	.	TGTGCCAGCAGTTTAGCGCAAGTAAACTACGAGCAGTACTTC	CASSLAQVNYEQYF
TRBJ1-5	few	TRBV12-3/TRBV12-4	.	TGTGCCAGCAGTTTTGAGCATCAGCCCCAGCATTTT	CASSFEHQPQHF
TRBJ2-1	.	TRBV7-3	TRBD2	TGTGCCAGCAGCTTAGGGACTAGCTCCTACAATGAGCAGTTCTTC	CASSLGTSSYNEQFF
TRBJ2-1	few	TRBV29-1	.	TGCAGCGTTGAAGAGGGGACGGCTTACAATGAGCAGTTCTTC	CSVEEGTAYNEQFF
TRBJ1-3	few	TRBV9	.	TGTGCCAGCAGCGTAGACGGGGAGCTTGGAAACACCATATATTTT	CASSVDGELGNTIYF
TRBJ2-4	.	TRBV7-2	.	TGTGCCAGCAGCCCCGATCCGGGGGCCAACATTCAGTACTTC	CASSPDPGANIQYF
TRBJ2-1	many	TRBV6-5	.	TGTGCCAGCAGTCAGAGCAGGGGCAATGAGCAGTTCTTC	CASSQSRGNEQFF
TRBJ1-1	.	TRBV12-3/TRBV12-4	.	TGTGCCAGCATTGGACTTGAAGCTTTCTTT	CASIGLEAFF
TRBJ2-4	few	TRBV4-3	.	TGCGCCAGCAGCCCCCTACACAGTCCAGAGGACATTCAGTACTTC	CASSPLHSPEDIQYF
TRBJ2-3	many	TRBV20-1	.	TGCAGTGCTAGAAAGGGGGGCACAGATACGCAGTATTTT	CSARKGGTDTQYF
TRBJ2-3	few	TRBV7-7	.	TGTGCCAGCAGCCGGGACAGCACAGATACGCAGTATTTT	CASSRDSTDTQYF
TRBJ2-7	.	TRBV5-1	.	TGCGCCAGCAGCTTGTCTGAGTACGAGCAGTACTTC	CASSLSEYEQYF
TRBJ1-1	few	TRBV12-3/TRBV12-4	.	TGTGCCAGCAGGGTAGACATGGGAAGAACTGAAGCTTTCTTT	CASRVDMGRTEAFF
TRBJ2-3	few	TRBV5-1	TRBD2	TGCGCCAGCAGCCCGAGCGGGGGAATAGATACGCAGTATTTT	CASSPSGGIDTQYF
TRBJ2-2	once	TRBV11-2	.	TGTGCCAGCAGCTTAGATCCCGGGTTCACCGGGGAGCTGTTTTTT	CASSLDPGFTGELFF